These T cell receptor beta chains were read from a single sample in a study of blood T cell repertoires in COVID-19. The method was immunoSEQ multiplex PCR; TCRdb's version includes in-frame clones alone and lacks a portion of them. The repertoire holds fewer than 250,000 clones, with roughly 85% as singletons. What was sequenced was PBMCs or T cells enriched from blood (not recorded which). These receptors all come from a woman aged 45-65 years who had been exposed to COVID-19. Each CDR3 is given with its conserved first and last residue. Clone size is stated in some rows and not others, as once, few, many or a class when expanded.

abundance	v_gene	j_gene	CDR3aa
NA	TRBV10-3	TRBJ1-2	CAISESGRDVTGTRPTSTF
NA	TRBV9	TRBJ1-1	CASSVGGPVNTEAFF
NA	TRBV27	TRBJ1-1	CASSLSSSGVTEAFF
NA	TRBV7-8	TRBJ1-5	CASSLAERRQPQHF
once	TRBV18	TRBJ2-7	CASSPDRRKQYF
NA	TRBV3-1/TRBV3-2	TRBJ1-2	CASSQPFKGANYGYTF
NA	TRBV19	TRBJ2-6	CASRAGTGGTSGGANVLTF
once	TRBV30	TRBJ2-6	CAWSPGAGANVLTF
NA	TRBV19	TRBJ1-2	CASSIKSGDNYGYTF
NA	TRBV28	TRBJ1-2	CASSTGGSDYGYTF
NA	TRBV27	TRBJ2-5	CARPGVGGQETQYF
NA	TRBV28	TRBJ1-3	CASSADSSGNTIYF
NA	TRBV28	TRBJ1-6	CASRGTGDSPLHF